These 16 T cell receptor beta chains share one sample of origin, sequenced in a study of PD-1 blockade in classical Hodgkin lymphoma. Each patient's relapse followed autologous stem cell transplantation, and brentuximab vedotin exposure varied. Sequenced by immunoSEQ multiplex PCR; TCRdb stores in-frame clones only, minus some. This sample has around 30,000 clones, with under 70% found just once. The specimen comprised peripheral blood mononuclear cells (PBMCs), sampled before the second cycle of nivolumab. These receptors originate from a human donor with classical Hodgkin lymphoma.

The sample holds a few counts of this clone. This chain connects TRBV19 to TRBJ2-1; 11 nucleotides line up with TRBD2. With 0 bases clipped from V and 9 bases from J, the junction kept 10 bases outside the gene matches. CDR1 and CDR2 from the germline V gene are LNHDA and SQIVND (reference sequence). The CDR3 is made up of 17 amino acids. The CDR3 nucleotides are TGTGCCAGTAGTATAGACCCCCCTAGCGGGGGGCTTAGTGAGCAGTTCTTC. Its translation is CASSIDPPSGGLSEQFF.

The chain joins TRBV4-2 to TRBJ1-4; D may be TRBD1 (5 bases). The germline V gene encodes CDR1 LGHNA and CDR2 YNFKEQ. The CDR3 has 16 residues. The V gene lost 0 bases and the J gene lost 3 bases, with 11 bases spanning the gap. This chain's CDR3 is CASSQDLRGANEKLFF. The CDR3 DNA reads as TGTGCCAGCAGCCAAGATCTGAGAGGGGCTAATGAAAAACTGTTTTTT.

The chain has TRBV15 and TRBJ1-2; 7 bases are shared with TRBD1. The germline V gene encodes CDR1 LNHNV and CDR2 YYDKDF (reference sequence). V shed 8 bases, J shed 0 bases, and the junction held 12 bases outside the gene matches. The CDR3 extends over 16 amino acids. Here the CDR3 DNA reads TGTGCCACCCAACCCCGGGGGACAGTAGCTAACTATGGCTACACCTTC. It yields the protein CATQPRGTVANYGYTF.

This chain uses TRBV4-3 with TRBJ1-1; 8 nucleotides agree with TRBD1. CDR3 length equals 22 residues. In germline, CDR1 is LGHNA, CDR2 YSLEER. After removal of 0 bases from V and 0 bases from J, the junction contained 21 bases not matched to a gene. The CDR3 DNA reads TGCGCCAGCAGCCAAGATTCCCACTCAAGGGGCAGGGGGCGCGGGATGAACACTGAAGCTTTCTTT. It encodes CASSQDSHSRGRGRGMNTEAFF.

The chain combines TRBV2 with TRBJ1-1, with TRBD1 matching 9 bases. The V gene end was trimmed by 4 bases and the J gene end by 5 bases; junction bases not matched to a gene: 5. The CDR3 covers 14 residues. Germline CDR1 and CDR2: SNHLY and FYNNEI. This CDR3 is CASSVNRGRTEAFF. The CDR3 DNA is TGTGCCAGCAGTGTGAACAGGGGGCGAACTGAAGCTTTCTTT. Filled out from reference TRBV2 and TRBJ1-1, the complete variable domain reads EPEVTQTPSHQVTQMGQEVILRCVPISNHLYFYWYRQILGQKVEFLVSFYNNEISEKSEIFDDQFSVERPDGSNFTLKIRSTKLEDSAMYFCASSVNRGRTEAFFGQGTRLTVV.

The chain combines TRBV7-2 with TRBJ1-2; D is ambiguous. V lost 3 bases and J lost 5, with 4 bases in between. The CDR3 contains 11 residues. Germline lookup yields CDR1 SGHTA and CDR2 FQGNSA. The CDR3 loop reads CASSLAYGYTF. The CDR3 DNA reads TGTGCCAGCAGCTTGGCGTATGGCTACACCTTC.

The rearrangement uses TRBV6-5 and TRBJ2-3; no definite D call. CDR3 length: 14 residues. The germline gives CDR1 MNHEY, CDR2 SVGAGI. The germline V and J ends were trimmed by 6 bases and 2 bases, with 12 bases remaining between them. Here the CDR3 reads CASREMASTDTQYF. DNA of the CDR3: TGTGCCAGCAGGGAGATGGCCTCCACAGATACGCAGTATTTT.

CDR3 nucleotide sequence: TGTGCCAGCAGTTATGAGGGGGTGAACACCGGGGAGCTGTTTTTT. Its protein product is CASSYEGVNTGELFF. The chain has TRBV6-5 and TRBJ2-2; tentative D call: TRBD1 (6 bases). The CDR3 is 15 residues long. CDR1 MNHEY and CDR2 SVGAGI come from the germline V gene. Trimming removed 3 bases from V and 1 base from J, with 9 bases in between.

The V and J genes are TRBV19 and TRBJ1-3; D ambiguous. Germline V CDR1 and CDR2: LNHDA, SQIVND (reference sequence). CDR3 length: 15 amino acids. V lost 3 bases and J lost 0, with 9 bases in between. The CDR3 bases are TGTGCCAGTAGTATCCCCCACGACTCTGGAAACACCATATATTTT. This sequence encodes CASSIPHDSGNTIYF.

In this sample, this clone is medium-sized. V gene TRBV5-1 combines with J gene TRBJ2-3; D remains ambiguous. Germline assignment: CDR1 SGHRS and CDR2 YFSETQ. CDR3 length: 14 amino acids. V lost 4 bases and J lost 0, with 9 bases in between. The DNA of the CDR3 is TGCGCCAGCAGCCTTCCGTCGAGCACAGATACGCAGTATTTT. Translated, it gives CASSLPSSTDTQYF.

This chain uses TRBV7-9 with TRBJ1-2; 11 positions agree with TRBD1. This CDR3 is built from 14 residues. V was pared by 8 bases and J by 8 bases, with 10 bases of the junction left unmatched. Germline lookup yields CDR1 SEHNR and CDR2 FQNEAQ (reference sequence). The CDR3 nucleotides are TGTGCCAGCGGATATGGACAGGGGGCAAGCGGCTACACCTTC. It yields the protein CASGYGQGASGYTF.

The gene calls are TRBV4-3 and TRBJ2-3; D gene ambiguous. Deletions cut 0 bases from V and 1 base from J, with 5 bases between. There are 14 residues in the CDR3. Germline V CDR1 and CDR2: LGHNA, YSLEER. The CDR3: CASSQDQRTDTQYF. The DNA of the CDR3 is TGCGCCAGCAGCCAAGATCAGCGCACAGATACGCAGTATTTT.

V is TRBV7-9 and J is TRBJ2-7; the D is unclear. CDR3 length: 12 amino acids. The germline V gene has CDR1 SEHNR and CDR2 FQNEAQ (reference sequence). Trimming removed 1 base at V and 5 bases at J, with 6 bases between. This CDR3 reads CASSLDWDEQYV. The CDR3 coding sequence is TGTGCCAGCAGCTTAGACTGGGACGAGCAGTACGTC.

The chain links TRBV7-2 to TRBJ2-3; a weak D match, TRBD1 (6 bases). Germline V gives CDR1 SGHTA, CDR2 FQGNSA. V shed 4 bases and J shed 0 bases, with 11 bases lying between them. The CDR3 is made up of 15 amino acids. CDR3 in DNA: TGTGCCAGCAGCTACCGGACAGCCAGCACAGATACGCAGTATTTT. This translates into CASSYRTASTDTQYF.

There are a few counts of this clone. CDR3 bases: TGTGCCAGCAGTCTGAGTCAGGGCAACGAGCAGTACTTC. It is translated as CASSLSQGNEQYF. This chain connects TRBV7-9 to TRBJ2-7, with TRBD1 as a possible D gene (5 bases). The CDR3 loop spans 13 amino acids. V was pared by 6 bases and J by 5 bases, with 14 bases between. CDR1 is SEHNR, CDR2 FQNEAQ, per germline (reference sequence).

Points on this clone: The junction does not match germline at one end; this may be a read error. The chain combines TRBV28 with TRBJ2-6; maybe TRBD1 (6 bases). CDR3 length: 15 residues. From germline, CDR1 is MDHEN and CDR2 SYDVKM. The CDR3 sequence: CASSYDRPGANVLTF. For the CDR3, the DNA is TGTGCCAGCAGTTACGACAGGCCTGGAGCCAACGTCCTGACTTTC.